This is a list of T cell receptor beta chains from one sample in a study of CDR3 diversity in severe acne. TCRdb passed the PCR reads through MiXCR, listing each CDR3 protein once. The repertoire holds about 85,000 distinct CDR3 sequences, with 45% to 55% as singletons. Sequenced: blood. The receptors were gathered from a male donor in good health, serving as a control. Each CDR3 is given with its conserved first and last residue. The D gene is left open where the match is weak. A row's size may be missing; if present it is once, few, many or a size class.

TRBD2	TRBV9	TRBJ2-7	once	CASSPVAGALTYEQYF	TGTGCCAGCAGCCCAGTAGCGGGAGCCCTAACCTACGAGCAGTACTTC
.	TRBV7-3	TRBJ2-7	once	CASSLGGEISYEQYF	TGTGCCAGCAGCTTGGGCGGGGAGATCTCCTACGAGCAGTACTTC
.	TRBV6-1	TRBJ1-1	.	CVSSEAQEPNTEAFF	TGTGTCAGCAGTGAAGCGCAGGAACCGAACACTGAAGCCTTCTTC
TRBD2	TRBV7-8	TRBJ2-2	few	CASSRTSGTGGELFF	TGTGCCAGCAGCCGTACTAGCGGAACGGGCGGGGAGCTGTTTTTT
.	TRBV7-9	TRBJ2-5	many	CASSPRGETQYF	TGTGCCAGCAGCCCCCGGGGGGAGACCCAGTACTTC
.	TRBV10-3	TRBJ2-2	.	CAISPMDTGELFF	TGTGCCATCAGTCCAATGGACACCGGGGAGTTGTTTTTT
.	TRBV7-2	TRBJ2-2	few	CASSLPGELFF	TGTGCCAGCAGCTTACCCGGGGAGCTGTTTTTT
.	TRBV7-9	TRBJ1-5	.	CASSASPGHRSNQPQHF	TGTGCCAGCAGCGCCTCCCCGGGACACCGTAGCAATCAGCCCCAGCATTTT
.	TRBV28	TRBJ2-2	.	CASSILNTGELFF	TGTGCCAGCAGTATCCTAAACACCGGGGAGCTGTTTTTT
TRBD2	TRBV20-1	TRBJ2-4	few	CSAGASGRLANNIQYF	TGCAGCGCCGGAGCTAGCGGGCGCCTAGCCAACAACATTCAGTACTTC
TRBD2	TRBV11-3	TRBJ2-3	many	CASSLRGGRMDTQYF	TGTGCCAGCAGCCTACGGGGCGGGAGAATGGATACGCAGTATTTT
.	TRBV6-1	TRBJ1-5	once	CASSPSGNQPQHF	TGTGCCAGCAGTCCCTCGGGGAATCAGCCCCAGCATTTT
.	TRBV6-5	TRBJ1-2	.	CASSYSGGDGYTF	TGTGCCAGCAGTTACTCTGGCGGAGATGGCTACACCTTC